Listed here are 3 T cell receptor beta chains from one sample, sequenced in a study of breast tumors, draining lymph nodes, adjacent tissues. From the multiplex PCR reads, TCRdb called clonotypes with MiXCR, one entry per CDR3 protein. The sample has tens of thousands of distinct CDR3 sequences; around three fifths are singletons. Sequencing was carried out using breast tumor tissue. All receptors derive from a female donor with breast cancer. Some clones in this sample may be carry-over from other donors' samples.

This clonotype was seen ten or more times. This sequence joins TRBV7-6 and TRBJ2-5; D gene unclear. V dropped 3 bases and J dropped 1 base, with 12 bases sitting between them. Germline-derived CDR1 and CDR2 are SGHVS and FNYEAQ. CDR3 length equals 15 residues. For the CDR3, the DNA is TGTGCCAGCAGCTTGAACCGTCTCCGCCAAGAGACCCAGTACTTC. It specifies CASSLNRLRQETQYF.

The CDR3 spells CASGRATNTGELFF. Written as DNA, the CDR3 is TGTGCCAGCGGCAGGGCAACGAACACCGGGGAGCTGTTTTTT. The chain joins TRBV7-9 to TRBJ2-2; possibly TRBD1 for D (5 bases). Per germline, CDR1 SEHNR and CDR2 FQNEAQ (reference sequence). V shed 8 bases and J shed 0 bases, with 10 bases lying between them. CDR3 length: 14 amino acids. The full variable domain, rest sourced from reference TRBV7-9 and TRBJ2-2, is DTGVSQNPRHKITKRGQNVTFRCDPISEHNRLYWYRQTLGQGPEFLTYFQNEAQLEKSRLLSDRFSAERPKGSFSTLEIQRTEQGDSAMYLCASGRATNTGELFFGEGSRLTVL.

This clonotype came up many times. J is TRBJ1-2 and V is TRBV2, with a possible D match to TRBD1 (5 bases). V was clipped by 8 bases and J by 3 bases, with 19 bases between them. This CDR3 contains 15 residues. Germline-derived CDR1 and CDR2 are SNHLY and FYNNEI. This chain's CDR3 is CASVEVWDGDYGYTF. CDR3 nucleotide sequence: TGTGCCAGCGTTGAAGTTTGGGACGGCGACTATGGCTACACCTTC. The full variable domain, rest sourced from reference TRBV2 and TRBJ1-2, is EPEVTQTPSHQVTQMGQEVILRCVPISNHLYFYWYRQILGQKVEFLVSFYNNEISEKSEIFDDQFSVERPDGSNFTLKIRSTKLEDSAMYFCASVEVWDGDYGYTFGSGTRLTVV.